This T cell receptor beta chain was captured by sequencing in a study of cytomegalovirus exposure and HLA in healthy donors. Across the whole study: In a previous analysis, 110 million or so unique TCR beta sequences were found from some 200 million T cells. Study-level findings and limits: For cytomegalovirus status, the classifier reportedly gave diagnoses with high specificity and sensitivity. Within an earlier analysis, most TCR beta V segments proved productive either about 87% or about 30% of the time.

This CDR3 has 16 residues. Per the germline V gene, CDR1 is LNHDA and CDR2 is SQIVND (reference sequence). Trimming cost V 3 bases and J 4 bases; bases outside gene matches: 9. Primers included in the PCR were 60 Vbeta and 13 Jbeta primers. Repertoires were generated with immunoSEQ multiplex PCR, while TCRdb's copy carries only in-frame clones and drops some. Counted here are some 170,000 clones, 77% occurring once; the ten biggest clones make up about 4%. About this clone itself: Its target is unknown.

The TCR originated in a woman aged 55-69 years in good health and CMV-seropositive. The J gene is TRBJ1-2, the V gene TRBV19; TRBD1 aligns across 9 bases. Sequencing used PBMCs. DNA for the CDR3: TGTGCCAGTAGTATTGAAACAGGGGGCGCGAGCTATGGCTACACCTTC. Translated, it gives CASSIETGGASYGYTF.